The 5 T cell receptor beta chains given below trace back to one sample, sequenced in a study of blood T cell repertoires in COVID-19. Produced via immunoSEQ multiplex PCR; TCRdb's table is partial and in-frame only. The repertoire holds 22,000 or so clones, with roughly 89% as singletons. The specimen was peripheral blood. The source of these receptors is a woman aged 55-69 years with active COVID-19.

The genes are TRBV24-1 and TRBJ1-1; D gene ambiguous. Germline V lookup: CDR1 KGHDR, CDR2 SFDVKD. The CDR3 runs to 13 residues. V was clipped by 11 bases and J by 3 bases, with 15 bases between them. The CDR3, as DNA: TGTGCCAACAAGAGGGCCTCGGACACTGAAGCTTTCTTT. Translating gives CANKRASDTEAFF.

V gene TRBV7-3 combines with J gene TRBJ2-5, with D possibly matching TRBD1 (7 bases). The CDR3 runs to 15 residues. The V gene lost 5 bases and the J gene lost 1 base, with 14 bases spanning the gap. Germline lookup yields CDR1 SGHTA and CDR2 FQGTGA. The CDR3 bases are TGTGCCAGCAGCCCAGGGGGGAAAACCCAAGAGACCCAGTACTTC. Protein sequence: CASSPGGKTQETQYF.

The V call is TRBV4-1, the J call TRBJ1-3, with 10 bases fitting TRBD1. CDR1 and CDR2 (germline): MGHRA, YSYEKL. V trimming: 4 bases; J trimming: 0 bases; junction bases outside the gene matches: 9. CDR3 size: 18 residues. The CDR3 sequence: CASSLIPGTGASGNTIYF. The CDR3 DNA sequence: TGCGCCAGCAGCCTCATCCCCGGGACAGGGGCCTCTGGAAACACCATATATTTT.

V is TRBV10-1 and J is TRBJ2-3; 7 bases line up with TRBD2. Germline V gives CDR1 WNHNN, CDR2 SYGVQD (reference sequence). There are 16 residues in the CDR3. J lost 1 base, V lost 5 bases, and 9 bases had no gene match. CDR3 loop: CASSPWEGMGTDTQYF. CDR3 in DNA: TGCGCCAGCAGTCCTTGGGAGGGCATGGGCACAGATACGCAGTATTTT.

This clone was seen once. The rearrangement joins TRBV2 to TRBJ1-5; no clear D. Germline V lookup: CDR1 SNHLY, CDR2 FYNNEI. Trimming took off 7 bases at V and 1 base at J, with 14 bases between the two ends. This CDR3 has 15 residues. The CDR3 DNA sequence: TGTGCCAGCAAGAGTGAGGGTATCAGCAATCAGCCCCAGCATTTT. Its protein product is CASKSEGISNQPQHF.